This T cell receptor (beta chain) was obtained from a study of cytomegalovirus exposure and HLA in healthy donors (dated by TCRdb to about 2017). A note on the overall study: An earlier analysis of a few hundred of the donors reported about 280 Gb of sequence data and roughly 120 million unique TCR beta sequences obtained from about 180 million T cells. An early release covering about 600 HLA-typed donors comprised 250 to 350 gigabases of sequencing data and approximately 85 million unique TCR sequences. Of the roughly 400 genotyped donors, approximately 80% fell in the genetic ancestry cluster associated with self-reported Caucasian donors. The aim of the study was to test whether cataloging public T cell receptors could identify signatures of past pathogen exposure. The T cell repertoires of around 670 subjects were profiled by immunosequencing and related to cytomegalovirus serostatus. Besides the first cohort of 666 subjects, a separate validation cohort made up of 120 different subjects was used. To predict cytomegalovirus infection status, the study combined high-throughput TCR immunosequencing, statistical association of individual TCRs with disease status, and machine learning. A later analysis re-examined previously published TCR beta repertoires from just over 650 donors and added high-resolution HLA genotyping to investigate patterns of TCR occurrence. In the later analysis, no new phenotypic data were used to find candidate immune exposures; instead, reliance was placed on TCR beta sequences and their occurrence across donors. In an earlier analysis of 587 of the donors, high-throughput TCR beta sequencing was used to judge whether each TCR beta V gene segment behaved as functional or pseudogenic. Donor age, sex, ethnicity and CMV serostatus were compiled alongside the repertoire data. A later genetic analysis took genome-wide SNP genotypes for about 65% of the roughly 670 donors and used that subset as a discovery cohort. All discovery cohort repertoires had been generated using a single sequencing platform. HLA typing included class I and class II loci at four-digit resolution. Typing coverage differed by locus: A, B, C, DRB1 and DQB1 were typed in roughly 629-630 donors, DQA1 in approximately 520, DPA1 in roughly 590, and DPB1 in just under 490. A handful of DR-DQ haplotypes were treated as single units for association and clustering because of strong linkage in the cohort. Across roughly 420 genotyped donors of the cohort, an average of roughly 250,000 unique TCR beta nucleotide sequences per donor were sequenced, and roughly 18% of those sequences were non-productive.

The cohort comprised several hundred healthy bone marrow donors. At the time of sampling, every cohort member was nominally healthy, though immune exposures that went unrecorded were likely present. The donor was CMV seropositive and belonged to the group of about 290 seropositive cohort members. A peripheral blood sample was collected from each donor, and TCR beta sequencing was performed on peripheral blood mononuclear cells. The Qiagen DNeasy Blood Extraction Kit was used to extract genomic DNA from the blood cell samples. On the study overall, not on this receptor specifically: In both the original and validation cohorts, the classifier was reported to diagnose cytomegalovirus status with high specificity and sensitivity. In vitro tests confirmed that a few of the cytomegalovirus-associated TCR beta chains recognize cytomegalovirus antigens. The authors suggested that the approach could potentially be extended to other disease states and immunological phenotypes. Sequencing depth was assumed to be roughly uniform across donors in the presence/absence analyses, though that assumption may not hold. Linkage disequilibrium might explain the correlated functional status among segregating V segments, but an unknown experimental factor could not be ruled out. A later genetic analysis associated a missense DCLRE1C variant with V-gene and J-gene trimming of TCR beta chains, and an independent cohort replicated the association. A further reported finding was that TCR beta sequences accurately predicted the HLA-A and HLA-B alleles for most subjects in the first cohort. An earlier analysis of approximately 600 of the donors showed that most TCR beta V segments appeared in productive rearrangements either about 87% or about 30% of the time, which broadly matched IMGT annotations. In a later analysis, the rate of TCR association differed among HLA loci, with DRB1 alleles having the most associated TCRs and HLA-C alleles having the fewest. A cluster of highly shared sequence variants was judged likely to represent a technical artifact of the sequencing pipeline. CMV serostatus was the only immune exposure information available for the cohort. Across donors, most TCR sequences were observed very rarely, whereas some public TCRs were present in many individuals. A later analysis reported that several top co-occurrence clusters appeared linked to parvovirus B19, influenza, CMV and Epstein-Barr virus. The 87-base-pair reads could not distinguish some IMGT-functional V segments, including TRBV6-2 and TRBV6-3, so those segments were excluded. In the study, 150 to 200 TCR beta chains were listed as associated with cytomegalovirus. According to a later analysis, most CMV-associated TCR beta chains appeared to be HLA-restricted, and the HLA associations seemed to be driven largely by CMV exposure. Strong co-occurrence of HLA alleles, especially DR and DQ, made assigning TCR associations to individual alleles difficult. Specific HLA alleles were associated with 15,000 to 20,000 TCR beta sequences at a false discovery rate of 0.05 in a later analysis. About 15 rarely observed V segments, including chromosome 9 orphons, were excluded from the earlier analysis of about 610 of the donors because counts were too low. In a later genetic analysis, fewer N-insertions in productive TCRs were reported among donors in an Asian-associated ancestry cluster than the approximately 630-donor mean. Because some donors lacked HLA typing at each locus, the association tests relied only on the typed subset. The cohort was sequenced for TCR beta chains only, and without alpha or paired-chain data the features that could be detected were limited. A later analysis found that HLA-associated TCR beta chains were more clonally expanded and had lower generation probabilities than equally common non-associated chains.

The method behind the library was the immunoSEQ multiplex PCR assay. A mixture of 60 forward primers for TCR Vbeta segments and 13 reverse primers for TCR Jbeta segments was used in the multiplex PCR. The CDR3 region of rearranged TCR beta genes was amplified from genomic DNA with a multiplex PCR assay. The Illumina HiSeq System was used to sequence the amplified TCR beta libraries as 87-base-pair reads. The authors processed their data as follows. In a later analysis, around 80 million unique TCR beta chains were counted across the approximately 620 repertoires, and roughly 9.9 million of these chains were shared by at least two donors. Raw reads were error-corrected and collapsed into unique sequences by a nearest-neighbor algorithm in which closely related sequences were merged to remove PCR and sequencing errors. CDR3 sequences were aligned to IMGT reference sequences to assign V, D and J gene segments. For a sequence to be retained, a match of at least six nucleotides to both a V gene segment and a J gene segment was required. A rearrangement was called productive if the CDR3 had no stop codons and remained in frame with V and J, and every other rearrangement was called non-productive. Following IMGT convention, CDR3 was defined as the stretch from the second conserved V-encoded cysteine to the conserved J-encoded phenylalanine. The earlier analysis of around 640 of the donors excluded sequences that lacked an unambiguous match to a single V gene segment. An earlier analysis of a few hundred of the donors classified V segments as functional when productive rearrangements were above 56.7% and as segregating when the standard deviation between donors was above 5%. A statistical classification framework was developed to diagnose cytomegalovirus status using the catalog of TCR beta chain sequences. In a later analysis, TCR nucleotide sequences were compared against IMGT/GENE-DB human TR gene sequences so that V and J genes could be assigned. A later analysis assigned CDR3 sequences and most-parsimonious VDJ recombination scenarios with the TCRdist pipeline. In a later analysis, each TCR beta chain was defined by its CDR3 amino acid sequence together with its V-gene family, and reads lacking a unique V-gene family were excluded. As a way to deal with suspected cross-contamination and a sequencing artifact, a later analysis dropped approximately 570 nucleotide sequences that were highly shared and had low generation probability. In a later analysis, a clonal expansion index was calculated for each public chain from normalized within-repertoire ranks of inferred template counts. In a later analysis, generation probabilities were computed using a VDJ recombination model fitted to out-of-frame rearrangements, and the results were checked against IGoR. Hypergeometric tests were used in a later analysis to score TCR-TCR, TCR-HLA and TCR-CMV co-occurrence, with a repertoire-size bias correction applied to the TCR pairs. To estimate false discovery rates, a later analysis permuted the HLA or CMV assignments 20 times. In a later analysis, co-occurring TCRs were grouped with DBSCAN, and TCRdist sequence similarity was added when clustering was performed within HLA-allele-positive subsets. Repertoires with fewer than 30,000 or more than 120,000 public chains, plus five repertoires with anomalous nucleotide sharing, were excluded from co-occurrence clustering. TCRdb took this table from immuneACCESS and kept in-frame rearrangements with V and J called. Such tables lack part of the clones; where checked against another copy, unresolved V genes explain under half of the gap, and the rest is unexplained. V, J and clone size were drawn from that table, and D and trimming were deduced from the DNA. Present in this sample are some 100,000 clones, approximately 70% of which were seen just once. The top ten hold approximately 5.4% of the sample.

This clone was picked up a small number of times. Its antigen is still unknown. The sample holds no much larger clone one base away, and base qualities are not on file. CDR1 and CDR2 (MNHNS, SASEGT) derive from the germline V gene. Including cysteine and phenylalanine, the CDR3 has 17 amino acids. Only the CDR3 part of the read is kept: 51 bases, read in frame from the first base. V loses 4 bases, J loses 2 bases, and the germline ends lie 18 bases apart. This sequence uses TRBV6-1 and TRBJ1-3, with TRBD1 perhaps the D gene, on 5 matching bases. The sample taken for sequencing was PBMCs. The TCR sequence derives from a woman aged 70-85 years in good health and CMV-seropositive. The CDR3 amino acid sequence is: CASSAQPGGGPGNTIYF. The nucleotide sequence reads TGTGCCAGCAGTGCCCAGCCGGGGGGGGGTCCTGGAAACACCATATATTTT.